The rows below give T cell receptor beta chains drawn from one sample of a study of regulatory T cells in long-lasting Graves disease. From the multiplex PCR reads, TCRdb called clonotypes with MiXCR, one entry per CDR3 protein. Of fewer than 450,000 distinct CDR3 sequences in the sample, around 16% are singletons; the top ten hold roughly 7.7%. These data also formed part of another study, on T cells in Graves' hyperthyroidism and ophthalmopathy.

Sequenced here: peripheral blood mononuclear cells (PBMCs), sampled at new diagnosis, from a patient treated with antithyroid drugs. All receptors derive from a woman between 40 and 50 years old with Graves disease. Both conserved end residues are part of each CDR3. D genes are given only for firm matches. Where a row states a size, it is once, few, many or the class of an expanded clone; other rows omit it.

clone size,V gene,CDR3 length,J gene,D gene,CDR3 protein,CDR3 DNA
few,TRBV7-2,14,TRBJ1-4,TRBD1,CASSLLGGAEKLFF,TGTGCCAGCAGCTTATTAGGGGGCGCTGAAAAACTGTTTTTT
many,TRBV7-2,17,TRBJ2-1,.,CASSSLRGALSYNEQFF,TGTGCCAGCAGCTCCCTCCGAGGGGCACTCTCCTACAATGAGCAGTTCTTC
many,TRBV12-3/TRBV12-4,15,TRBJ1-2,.,CASSSQGPGNYGYTF,TGTGCCAGCAGTTCCCAGGGCCCAGGGAATTATGGCTACACCTTC
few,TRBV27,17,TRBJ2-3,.,CASSFGWPPARADTQYF,TGTGCCAGCAGTTTCGGTTGGCCCCCAGCGAGGGCAGATACGCAGTATTTT
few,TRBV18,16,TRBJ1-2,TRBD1,CASSGLTGTGGNGYTF,TGTGCCAGCTCAGGCTTGACCGGGACAGGGGGCAATGGCTACACCTTC
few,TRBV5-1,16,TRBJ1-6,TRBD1,CASSMGQAIYNSPLHF,TGCGCCAGCAGCATGGGACAGGCCATCTATAATTCACCCCTCCACTTT
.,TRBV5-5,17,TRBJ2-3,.,CASSFGTSTLGVYTQYF,TGTGCCAGCAGCTTCGGGACATCTACCTTGGGGGTGTATACGCAGTATTTT
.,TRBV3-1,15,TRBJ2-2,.,CASSQRQMNTGELFF,TGTGCCAGCAGCCAGAGACAGATGAACACCGGGGAGCTGTTTTTT
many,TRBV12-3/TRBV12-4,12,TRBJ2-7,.,CASSPPGDEQYF,TGTGCCAGCAGTCCCCCCGGGGACGAGCAGTACTTC
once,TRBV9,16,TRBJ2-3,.,CASSVFGEASTDTQYF,TGTGCCAGCAGCGTATTCGGAGAGGCGAGCACAGATACGCAGTATTTT
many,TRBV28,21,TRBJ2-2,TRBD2,CASSLFRRRQLAGVITGELFF,TGTGCCAGCAGTTTATTCCGACGCAGACAACTAGCGGGAGTGATCACCGGGGAGCTGTTTTTT
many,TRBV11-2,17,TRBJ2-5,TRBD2,CASSLGLTSGSMETQYF,TGTGCCAGCAGCTTAGGGCTAACTAGCGGGAGTATGGAGACCCAGTACTTC
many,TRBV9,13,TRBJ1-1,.,CASSGGMNTEAFF,TGTGCCAGCAGCGGAGGGATGAACACTGAAGCTTTCTTT
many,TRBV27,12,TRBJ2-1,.,CASSFGGSEQFF,TGTGCCAGCAGTTTTGGTGGGAGCGAGCAGTTCTTC
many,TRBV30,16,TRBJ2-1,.,CAWSVLGGGPYNEQFF,TGTGCCTGGAGTGTACTGGGGGGAGGTCCCTACAATGAGCAGTTCTTC
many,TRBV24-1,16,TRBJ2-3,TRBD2,CATSDLTSGIPDTQYF,TGTGCCACCAGTGATTTGACTAGCGGGATCCCAGATACGCAGTATTTT
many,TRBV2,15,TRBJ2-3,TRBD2,CASSGPSGFTDTQYF,TGTGCCAGCAGTGGGCCTAGCGGGTTCACAGATACGCAGTATTTT
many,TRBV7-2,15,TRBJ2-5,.,CASSLGGRFQETQYF,TGTGCCAGCAGCCTCGGAGGGCGGTTCCAAGAGACCCAGTACTTC
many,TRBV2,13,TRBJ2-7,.,CASSAGTPGEQYF,TGTGCCAGCAGTGCCGGGACCCCGGGGGAGCAGTACTTC
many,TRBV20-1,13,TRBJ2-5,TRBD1,CSAQDRDGWTQYF,TGCAGTGCGCAGGACAGGGACGGTTGGACCCAGTACTTC
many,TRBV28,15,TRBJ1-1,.,CASSFGGLRTYEAFF,TGTGCCAGCAGTTTCGGGGGGCTAAGGACATATGAAGCTTTCTTT
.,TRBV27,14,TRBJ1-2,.,CASSLSVGGEGYTF,TGTGCCAGCAGTTTATCAGTGGGGGGCGAGGGCTACACCTTC
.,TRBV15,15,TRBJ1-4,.,CATSRRGGQGEKLFF,TGTGCCACCAGCAGACGCGGGGGGCAGGGTGAAAAACTGTTTTTT
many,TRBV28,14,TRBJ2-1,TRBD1,CASSKGARYNEQFF,TGTGCCAGCAGTAAGGGGGCGAGGTACAATGAGCAGTTCTTC